The rows below give T cell receptor beta chains drawn from one sample of a study of human T cells and chemical hapten exposure. A single record per CDR3 protein comes from TCRdb applying MiXCR to the RACE reads. The table records 85,000 to 95,000 distinct CDR3 sequences, 11% of them present only once. The sequencing here drew on whole blood, taken in connection with sensitization to the hapten diphenylcyclopropenone (DPC). These TCRs come from a man aged 35-49 years with alopecia areata. Some clones in this sample may be carry-over from other donors' samples. CDR3s include the opening cysteine and the closing phenylalanine or tryptophan. Each record gives: J gene, V gene, clone size, D gene, CDR3 DNA, CDR3 protein. A D gene is named only where the DNA matches it firmly. Size values are once, few and many counts, or a class for expanded clones, and some rows have none.

TRBJ2-3	TRBV29-1	few	-	TGCAGCGTCACGTTAGTGGGAGTAGGAGCCTCTACGCAGTATTTT	CSVTLVGVGASTQYF
TRBJ1-1	TRBV7-9	many	-	TGTGCCAGCAGGATAGGACAGCCCACTGAAGCTTTCTTT	CASRIGQPTEAFF
TRBJ2-1	TRBV10-3	-	TRBD2	TGTGCCATCAGTGGACAAAGGACTAGCGGGTCCTCTTCCTACAATGAGCAGTTCTTC	CAISGQRTSGSSSYNEQFF
TRBJ1-5	TRBV19	few	-	TGTGCCAGTAGCCCCATAATAAATCAGCCCCAGCATTTT	CASSPIINQPQHF
TRBJ1-1	TRBV4-1	few	-	TGCGCCAGCAGCCAAGTGTTCAGGGGCGCCCCTGAAGCTTTCTTT	CASSQVFRGAPEAFF
TRBJ2-7	TRBV6-1	-	TRBD2	TGTGCCAGCGCGCGACTAGCGGGGAGGGATTGGCAGTACTTC	CASARLAGRDWQYF
TRBJ2-3	TRBV29-1	-	-	TGCAGCGTTGAAGATCAGGGGGGGGCCCCGGATACGCAGTATTTT	CSVEDQGGAPDTQYF
TRBJ1-1	TRBV18	many	-	TGTGCCAGCTCACCAGTTGGTGGGTCCCCCGAAGCTTTCTTT	CASSPVGGSPEAFF
TRBJ1-4	TRBV9	many	-	TGTGCCAGCAGCGGCGGCTCAACTAATGAAAAACTGTTTTTT	CASSGGSTNEKLFF
TRBJ2-1	TRBV10-3	few	TRBD2	TGTGCCACCGTTGATCGGACTAGCGGGAGCACGAGGTCCTACAATGAGCAGTTCTTC	CATVDRTSGSTRSYNEQFF
TRBJ1-4	TRBV27	-	-	TGTGCCAGCAGTTTAACCCCAGCTCGAACAGGGAGTGAAAAACTGTTTTTT	CASSLTPARTGSEKLFF